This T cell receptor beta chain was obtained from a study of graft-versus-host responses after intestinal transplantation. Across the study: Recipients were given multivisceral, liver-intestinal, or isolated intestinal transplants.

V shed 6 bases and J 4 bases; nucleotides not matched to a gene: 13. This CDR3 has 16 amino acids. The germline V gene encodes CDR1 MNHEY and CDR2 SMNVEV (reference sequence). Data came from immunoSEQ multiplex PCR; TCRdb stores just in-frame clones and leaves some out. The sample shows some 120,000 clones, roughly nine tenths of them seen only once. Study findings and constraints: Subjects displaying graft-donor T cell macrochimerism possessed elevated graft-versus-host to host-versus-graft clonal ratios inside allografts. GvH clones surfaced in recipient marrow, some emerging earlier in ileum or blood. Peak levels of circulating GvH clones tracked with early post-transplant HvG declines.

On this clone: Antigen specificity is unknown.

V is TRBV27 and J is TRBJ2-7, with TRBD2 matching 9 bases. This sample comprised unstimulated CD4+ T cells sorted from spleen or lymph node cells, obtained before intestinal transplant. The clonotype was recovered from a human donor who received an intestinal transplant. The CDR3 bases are TGTGCCAGCAGGGGCGGGAGGGAGGCCCCCTTTTACGAGCAGTACTTC. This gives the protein CASRGGREAPFYEQYF.